The rows below give T cell receptor beta chains drawn from one sample of a study of blood T cell repertoires in COVID-19. Profiling relied on immunoSEQ multiplex PCR, and the TCRdb table lists in-frame clones only, not all of them. In the table there are tens of thousands of clones, roughly nine tenths of which are singletons. Sequencing was carried out using peripheral blood. Receptors originate from a man between 60 and 70 years old with active COVID-19. Both conserved end residues are part of each CDR3. Each record gives: V gene, clone size, D gene, J gene, CDR3 protein, CDR3 DNA. The D gene is left open where the match is weak. Expanded clones are given a class, and other clones once, few, many or no size at all.

TRBV28,NA,TRBD1,TRBJ2-5,CASSFSRTGFETQYF,TGTGCCAGCAGTTTCTCTAGGACAGGGTTTGAGACCCAGTACTTC
TRBV9,NA,NA,TRBJ1-4,CASSAGLPNEKLFF,TGTGCCAGCAGCGCGGGATTACCTAATGAAAAACTGTTTTTT
TRBV6-2/TRBV6-3,NA,NA,TRBJ2-7,CASSPRVRGSYEQYF,TGTGCCAGCAGTCCCAGGGTAAGGGGCTCCTACGAGCAGTACTTC
TRBV12-2,NA,NA,TRBJ2-7,CASRLGELSRYEQYF,TGTGCAAGTCGCTTAGGAGAACTTTCCCGCTACGAGCAGTACTTC
TRBV5-8,NA,TRBD1,TRBJ1-5,CASSLAGTGPREPQHF,TGTGCCAGCAGCTTAGCGGGGACAGGCCCCCGAGAGCCCCAGCATTTT
TRBV19,NA,TRBD2,TRBJ2-7,CASSIERGRALEQYF,TGTGCCAGTAGTATAGAACGCGGGAGGGCCCTCGAGCAGTACTTC
TRBV18,NA,TRBD2,TRBJ2-5,CASSPGASGSETQYF,TGTGCCAGCTCACCAGGGGCTAGCGGGAGTGAGACCCAGTACTTC
TRBV9,NA,TRBD1,TRBJ1-4,CASSVGAGTGVGSNNEKLFF,TGTGCCAGCAGCGTAGGTGCTGGGACAGGGGTCGGGAGCAATAATGAAAAACTGTTTTTT
TRBV28,NA,TRBD2,TRBJ2-7,CASSFYGTSDYEQYF,TGTGCCAGCAGTTTCTACGGGACTAGCGACTACGAGCAGTACTTC
TRBV2,NA,TRBD1,TRBJ1-2,CASSRQGADYGYTF,TGTGCCAGCTCCAGACAGGGGGCGGACTATGGCTACACCTTC
TRBV5-6,once,NA,TRBJ2-6,CASSLGAGGANVLTF,TGTGCCAGCAGCCTCGGGGCGGGAGGGGCCAACGTCCTGACTTTC
TRBV24-1,NA,NA,TRBJ2-1,CATSDPGGNHRDEQFF,TGTGCCACCAGTGATCCTGGAGGAAATCACAGGGATGAGCAGTTCTTC
TRBV9,NA,TRBD1,TRBJ2-2,CASSVTGGSDTGELFF,TGTGCCAGCAGCGTCACAGGGGGCAGTGACACCGGGGAGCTGTTTTTT
TRBV18,few,NA,TRBJ1-6,CASSRGFDTNSPLHF,TGTGCCAGCTCCCGGGGGTTCGACACGAATTCACCCCTCCACTTT
TRBV5-5,NA,NA,TRBJ1-5,CASSLAGSLPQPQHF,TGTGCCAGCAGCTTGGCCGGGTCCCTTCCACAGCCCCAGCATTTT
TRBV7-9,NA,TRBD2,TRBJ2-1,CASSPRTRTLHSEQFF,TGTGCCAGCAGCCCTCGGACTAGGACACTGCATAGTGAGCAGTTCTTC
TRBV28,NA,TRBD2,TRBJ2-7,CASSSTSGSYEQYF,TGTGCCAGCAGTTCGACTAGCGGGAGCTACGAGCAGTACTTC
TRBV4-3,NA,NA,TRBJ2-5,CASSQDGAGAGEETQYF,TGCGCCAGCAGCCAAGATGGGGCGGGAGCAGGGGAAGAGACCCAGTACTTC
TRBV15,NA,NA,TRBJ1-1,CATRTVRSSAFF,TGTGCCACCAGAACGGTTCGTTCGTCGGCTTTCTTT
TRBV6-6,NA,NA,TRBJ2-6,CASSYVPTSNVLTF,TGTGCCAGCAGTTACGTCCCGACTTCCAACGTCCTGACTTTC
TRBV7-8,NA,TRBD2,TRBJ2-3,CASSQRLAPTDTQYF,TGTGCCAGCAGCCAAAGACTAGCGCCGACAGATACGCAGTATTTT
TRBV6-5,NA,NA,TRBJ2-2,CASGRRELFF,TGTGCCAGCGGCCGCCGGGAGCTGTTTTTT
TRBV19,NA,NA,TRBJ1-1,CASRTEFGEAFF,TGTGCCAGTAGAACAGAATTTGGTGAAGCTTTCTTT
TRBV28,NA,NA,TRBJ2-3,CASRGGGLGTDTQYF,TGTGCCAGCAGGGGAGGGGGGCTCGGCACAGATACGCAGTATTTT
TRBV30,NA,TRBD1,TRBJ2-5,CAWGGQGRTQYF,TGTGCCTGGGGGGGACAGGGACGGACCCAGTACTTC
TRBV7-8,NA,NA,TRBJ1-5,CASSPGGSGNQPQHF,TGTGCCAGCAGCCCGGGAGGGTCAGGGAATCAGCCCCAGCATTTT
TRBV7-2,NA,TRBD2,TRBJ2-7,CASSPPLAAPYEQYF,TGTGCCAGCAGCCCCCCGCTAGCGGCGCCCTACGAGCAGTACTTC
TRBV5-1,NA,TRBD1,TRBJ2-7,CASSGGQGSSYEQYF,TGCGCCAGCAGCGGGGGACAGGGGTCCTCCTACGAGCAGTACTTC
TRBV10-3,once,TRBD2,TRBJ2-7,CAISASTSGDEQYF,TGTGCCATCAGTGCTTCCACTAGCGGCGACGAGCAGTACTTC
TRBV27,once,NA,TRBJ2-6,CASSFFRAGANVLTF,TGTGCCAGCAGTTTTTTCCGGGCTGGGGCCAACGTCCTGACTTTC
TRBV2,NA,TRBD1,TRBJ2-3,CASSSDRAIDTQYF,TGTGCCAGCAGCTCGGACAGGGCCATAGATACGCAGTATTTT
TRBV6-5,NA,NA,TRBJ2-3,CASSPRVLTDTQYF,TGTGCCAGCAGTCCCCGGGTCCTCACAGATACGCAGTATTTT
TRBV27,medium-sized,TRBD2,TRBJ2-1,CASRCTGTSAYNEQFF,TGTGCCAGCAGGTGCACCGGGACTAGTGCCTACAATGAGCAGTTCTTC
TRBV3-1/TRBV3-2,NA,NA,TRBJ2-3,CASSQDAGDTQYF,TGTGCCAGCAGCCAAGATGCAGGGGATACGCAGTATTTT
TRBV19,NA,NA,TRBJ2-1,CASSDEERNSYNEQFF,TGTGCCAGTAGTGACGAGGAGCGGAACTCCTACAATGAGCAGTTCTTC
TRBV7-9,NA,TRBD2,TRBJ2-1,CASSPGTSFSISYNEQFF,TGTGCCAGCAGCCCCGGGACTAGCTTTAGTATCTCCTACAATGAGCAGTTCTTC
TRBV27,NA,NA,TRBJ1-1,CASMRQGSNEAFF,TGTGCCAGCATGCGCCAGGGGAGCAATGAAGCTTTCTTT
TRBV5-1,NA,TRBD1,TRBJ2-2,CASSQRGQGVTGELFF,TGCGCCAGCAGCCAACGTGGGCAGGGGGTCACCGGGGAGCTGTTTTTT
TRBV5-6,NA,TRBD1,TRBJ2-3,CASSLGGQGLDTQYF,TGTGCCAGCAGCTTGGGGGGACAGGGCCTAGATACGCAGTATTTT
TRBV28,NA,NA,TRBJ2-1,CASRDWPTGNEQFF,TGTGCCAGTCGGGACTGGCCGACGGGAAATGAGCAGTTCTTC
TRBV7-9,NA,TRBD1,TRBJ2-2,CASSALTGVGTGELFF,TGTGCCAGCAGCGCCCTTACAGGGGTAGGCACCGGGGAGCTGTTTTTT
TRBV7-9,NA,TRBD1,TRBJ1-1,CASIPWDRNTEAFF,TGTGCCAGCATACCCTGGGACAGGAACACTGAAGCTTTCTTT
TRBV5-1,NA,TRBD1,TRBJ1-1,CASSSDRVQNTEAFF,TGCGCCAGCAGCTCCGACAGGGTGCAGAACACTGAAGCTTTCTTT
TRBV7-9,NA,TRBD1,TRBJ2-7,CASSSDRESFYEQYF,TGTGCCAGCAGCTCCGACAGGGAGTCTTTTTACGAGCAGTACTTC
TRBV5-5,NA,NA,TRBJ2-5,CASSQTLDTETQYF,TGTGCCAGCAGCCAAACATTAGACACAGAGACCCAGTACTTC
TRBV5-1,NA,NA,TRBJ2-6,CASSLSLNSGANVLTF,TGCGCCAGCAGCTTAAGCTTAAACTCTGGGGCCAACGTCCTGACTTTC